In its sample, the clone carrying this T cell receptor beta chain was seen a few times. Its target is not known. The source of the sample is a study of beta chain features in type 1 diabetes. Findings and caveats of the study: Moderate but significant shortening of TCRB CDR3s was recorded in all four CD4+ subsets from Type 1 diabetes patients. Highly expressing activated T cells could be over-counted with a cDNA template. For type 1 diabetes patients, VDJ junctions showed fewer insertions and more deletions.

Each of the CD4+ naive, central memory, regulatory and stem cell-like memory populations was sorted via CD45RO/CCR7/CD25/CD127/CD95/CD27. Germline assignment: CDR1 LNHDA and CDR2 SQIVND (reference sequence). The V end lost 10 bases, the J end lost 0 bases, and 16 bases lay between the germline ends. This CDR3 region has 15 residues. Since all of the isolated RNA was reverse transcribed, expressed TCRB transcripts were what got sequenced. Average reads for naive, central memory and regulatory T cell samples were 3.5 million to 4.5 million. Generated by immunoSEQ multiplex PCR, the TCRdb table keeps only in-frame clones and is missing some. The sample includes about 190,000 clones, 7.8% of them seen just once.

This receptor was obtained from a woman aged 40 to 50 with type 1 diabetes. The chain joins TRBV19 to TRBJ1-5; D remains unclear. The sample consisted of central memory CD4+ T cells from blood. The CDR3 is CATMTGGYSNQPQHF. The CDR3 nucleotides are TGTGCCACCATGACCGGCGGCTATAGCAATCAGCCCCAGCATTTT.